The T cell receptor (beta chain) under discussion was sequenced for a study of CD8+ T cells in alopecia areata. Study-level background: Once tofacitinib had been taken for 6 to 18 months, 6 months off drug followed.

CDR3 length: 13 residues. V was shortened by 8 bases and J by 2 bases, with 13 bases between the two germline ends. Germline V gene lookup returns CDR1 MDHEN and CDR2 SYDVKM. A note on this clone: Its antigen remains unknown.

After isolation, RNA underwent reverse transcription to generate cDNA as the sequencing template. Measured with immunoSEQ multiplex PCR; TCRdb has only the in-frame clones, and not every one. This repertoire shows under 250,000 clones, around three fifths found once; its top ten account for 0.45%. The study, taken as a whole, reports: Resident alphabeta T cells of normal skin are also sequenced in scalp samples. Relative to mice, TCR sharing across patients was less clear, a difference possibly HLA-related. Normal scalp had lower clonality than lesional scalp, with alopecia totalis/universalis lesions showing this most strongly.

The sequencing here drew on CD4+ T cells sorted from blood, taken at week 0. The TCR originated in a human donor with alopecia areata. The rearrangement uses TRBV28 and TRBJ2-7; no reliable D call. The CDR3 nucleotides read TGTGCCAGCGGCAGGTGGATCACCTACGAGCAGTACTTC. It yields the protein CASGRWITYEQYF.